This T cell receptor (beta chain) stems from a study of T-cell reconstitution after alpha-beta-depleted transplantation in children. This clonotype occurred many times. The CDR3 runs 13 residues. The V and J ends lost 6 bases and 6 bases respectively, with 18 bases between them. Germline V lookup: CDR1 DFQATT, CDR2 SNEGSKA (reference sequence). Library preparation (for TCRbeta) was performed with unique molecular identifiers. Via MiXCR, TCRdb re-called the PCR reads, giving one row per CDR3 protein. Of roughly 400,000 distinct CDR3 sequences listed, around 20% were seen once; the top ten hold 3.5% to 4%.

The chain joins TRBV20-1 to TRBJ2-7; tentative D call: TRBD1 (5 bases). Sequenced material: PBMCs from the stem cell graft donor, taken from the stem cell graft. This clonotype originated in a human donor who donated a stem cell graft to a child with acute myeloid leukemia. In DNA, the CDR3 is TGCAGTGCGGAGCCTGTGGGGCGAGCCGAGCAGTACTTC. Translation: CSAEPVGRAEQYF.